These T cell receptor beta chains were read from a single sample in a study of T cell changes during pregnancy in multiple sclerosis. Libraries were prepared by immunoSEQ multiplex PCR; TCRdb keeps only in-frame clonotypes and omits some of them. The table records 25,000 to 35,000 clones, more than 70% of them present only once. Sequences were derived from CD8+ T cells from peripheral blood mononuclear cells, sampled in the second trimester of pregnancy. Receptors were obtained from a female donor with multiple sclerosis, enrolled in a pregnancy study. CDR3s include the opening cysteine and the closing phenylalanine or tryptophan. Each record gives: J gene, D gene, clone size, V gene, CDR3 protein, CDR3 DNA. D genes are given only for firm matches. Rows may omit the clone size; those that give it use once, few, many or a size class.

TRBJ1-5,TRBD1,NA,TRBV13,CASSRDRAGQPQHF,TGTGCCAGCAGCCGAGACAGGGCGGGTCAGCCCCAGCATTTT
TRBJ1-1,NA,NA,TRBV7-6,CASSLGDMTTEAFF,TGTGCCAGCAGCTTAGGGGACATGACCACTGAAGCTTTCTTT
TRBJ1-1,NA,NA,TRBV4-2,CASSQDPPDMNTEAFF,TGTGCCAGCAGCCAAGATCCCCCAGATATGAACACTGAAGCTTTCTTT
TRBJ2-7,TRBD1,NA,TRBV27,CASSPAVGQVSYEQYF,TGTGCCAGCAGCCCCGCCGTGGGACAGGTCTCCTACGAGCAGTACTTC
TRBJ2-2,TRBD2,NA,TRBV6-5,CASSLGLAGLAGELFF,TGTGCCAGCAGTTTGGGACTAGCGGGGTTGGCCGGGGAGCTGTTTTTT
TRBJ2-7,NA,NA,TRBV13,CASSFSSAFSYEQYF,TGTGCCAGCAGCTTTTCTAGCGCCTTCTCCTACGAGCAGTACTTC
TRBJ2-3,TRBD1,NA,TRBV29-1,CSAGLQGAPPTQYF,TGCAGCGCCGGCCTACAGGGGGCGCCCCCTACGCAGTATTTT
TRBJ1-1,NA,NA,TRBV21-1,CASSKGDEAFF,TGTGCCAGCAGCAAGGGAGATGAAGCTTTCTTT
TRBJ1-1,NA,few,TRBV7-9,CASSGTNTEAFF,TGTGCCAGCAGCGGGACTAACACTGAAGCTTTCTTT
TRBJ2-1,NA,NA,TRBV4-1,CASSQDRSYNEQFF,TGCGCCAGCAGCCAAGACAGGTCCTACAATGAGCAGTTCTTC
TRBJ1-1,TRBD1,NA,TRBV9,CASSVQGVNTEAFF,TGTGCCAGCAGCGTACAGGGGGTGAACACTGAAGCTTTCTTT
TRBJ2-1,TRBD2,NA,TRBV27,CASRSRGSGDDNEQFF,TGTGCCAGCAGATCCCGTGGTAGCGGGGATGACAATGAGCAGTTCTTC
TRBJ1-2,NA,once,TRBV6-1,CASRQNLLLNYGYTF,TGTGCCAGTAGACAGAACTTACTCCTAAACTATGGCTACACCTTC
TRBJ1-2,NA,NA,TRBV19,CASSIDPYLGSLNYGYTF,TGTGCCAGTAGTATAGATCCCTATCTCGGGAGTCTCAACTATGGCTACACCTTC
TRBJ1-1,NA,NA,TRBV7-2,CASSLEIAVGTEAFF,TGTGCCAGCAGCTTAGAAATAGCGGTTGGCACTGAAGCTTTCTTT
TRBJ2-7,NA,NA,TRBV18,CASSPGTYEQYF,TGTGCCAGCTCGCCCGGGACCTACGAGCAGTACTTC
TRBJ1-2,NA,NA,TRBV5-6,CASSPGWEVPYGYTF,TGTGCCAGCAGTCCGGGGTGGGAGGTTCCATATGGCTACACCTTC
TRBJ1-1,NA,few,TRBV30,CAWSWEGRAFF,TGTGCCTGGAGTTGGGAGGGTAGGGCTTTCTTT
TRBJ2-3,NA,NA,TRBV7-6,CAGSLPVDTQYF,TGTGCCGGCAGCCTACCCGTAGATACGCAGTATTTT
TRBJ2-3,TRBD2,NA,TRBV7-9,CASSLWVGREDTQYF,TGTGCCAGCAGCTTATGGGTAGGGAGGGAAGATACGCAGTATTTT
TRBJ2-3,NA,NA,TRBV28,CASSFEVSPPADTQYF,TGTGCCAGCAGTTTTGAGGTGTCCCCTCCAGCAGATACGCAGTATTTT
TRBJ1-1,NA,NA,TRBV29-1,CSVAGEMNTEAFF,TGCAGCGTTGCCGGGGAAATGAACACTGAAGCTTTCTTT
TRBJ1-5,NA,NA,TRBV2,CASSLESSNQPQHF,TGTGCCAGCAGTTTGGAGAGTAGCAATCAGCCCCAGCATTTT
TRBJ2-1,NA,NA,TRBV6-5,CASSYRTGSRNEQFF,TGTGCCAGCAGTTATCGTACAGGGTCGAGGAATGAGCAGTTCTTC